This TCR beta chain was sequenced in a study of post-analysis software for immune sequencing data. cDNA libraries for TCR beta contained unique molecular identifiers. MiXCR, run by TCRdb on the PCR reads, gives a single entry per CDR3 protein. The sample consists of 750,000 to 950,000 distinct CDR3 sequences, approximately 50% of them appearing once. Overall study results and limits: A significant reduction in normalized Chao1 diversity was observed in multiple sclerosis patients versus controls. About five TRBV segments, including TRBV5-6, TRBV5-1 and TRBV20-1, were more frequent in patients than controls. Co-batched samples clustered tightly together by F measure.

A remark on this clonotype: Its antigen is unknown.

Trimming pared 2 bases from V and 7 bases from J, leaving 16 bases between. This CDR3 has 14 residues. Looked up from germline, CDR1 is SGDLS and CDR2 is YYNGEE. This chain joins TRBV9 and TRBJ2-7, with D possibly TRBD2 on 5 matching bases. Source material: blood. This receptor was obtained from a girl aged 5-17 years with multiple sclerosis. The CDR3 here is CASSVSSRAVEQYF. CDR3 bases: TGTGCCAGCAGCGTGTCTAGCCGGGCGGTGGAGCAGTACTTC.